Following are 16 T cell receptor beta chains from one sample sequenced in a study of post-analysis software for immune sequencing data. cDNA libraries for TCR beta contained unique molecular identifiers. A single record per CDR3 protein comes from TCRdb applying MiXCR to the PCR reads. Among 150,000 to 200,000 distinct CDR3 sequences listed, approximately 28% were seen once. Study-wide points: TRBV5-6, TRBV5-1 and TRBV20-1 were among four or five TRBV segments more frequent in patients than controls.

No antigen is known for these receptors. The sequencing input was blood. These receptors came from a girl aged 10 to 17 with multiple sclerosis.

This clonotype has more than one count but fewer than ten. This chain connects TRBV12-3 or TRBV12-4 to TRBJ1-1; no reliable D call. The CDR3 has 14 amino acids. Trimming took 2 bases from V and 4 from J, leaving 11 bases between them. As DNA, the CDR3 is TGTGCCAGCAGTTTAAATTATCCTGGCACTGAAGCTTTCTTT. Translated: CASSLNYPGTEAFF.

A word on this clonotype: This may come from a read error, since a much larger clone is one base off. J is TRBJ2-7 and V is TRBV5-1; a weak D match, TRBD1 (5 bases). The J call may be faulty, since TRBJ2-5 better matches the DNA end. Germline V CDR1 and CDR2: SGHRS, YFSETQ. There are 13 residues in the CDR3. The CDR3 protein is CASINPPGETQYF. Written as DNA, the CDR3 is TGCGCCAGTATCAACCCCCCAGGGGAGACCCAGTACTTC.

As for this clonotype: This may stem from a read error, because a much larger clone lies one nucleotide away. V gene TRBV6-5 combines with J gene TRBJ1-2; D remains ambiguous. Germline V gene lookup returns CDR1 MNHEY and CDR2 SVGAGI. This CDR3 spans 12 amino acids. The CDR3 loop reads CANSSPSRGYTF. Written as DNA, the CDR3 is TGTGCCAACAGTTCCCCATCCAGGGGCTACACCTTC.

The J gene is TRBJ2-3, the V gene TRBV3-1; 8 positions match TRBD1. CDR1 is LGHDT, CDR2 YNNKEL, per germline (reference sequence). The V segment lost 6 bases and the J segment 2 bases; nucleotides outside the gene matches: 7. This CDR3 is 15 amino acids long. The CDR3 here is CASSGQGIITDTQYF. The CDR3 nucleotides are TGTGCCAGCAGTGGACAGGGAATAATCACAGATACGCAGTATTTT.

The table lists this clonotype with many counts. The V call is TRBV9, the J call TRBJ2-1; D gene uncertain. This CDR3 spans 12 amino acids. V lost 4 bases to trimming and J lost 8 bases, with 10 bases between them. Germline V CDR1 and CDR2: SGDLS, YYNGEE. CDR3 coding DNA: TGTGCCAGCAGCCTCCCCAAGGATGAGCAGTTCTTC. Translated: CASSLPKDEQFF.

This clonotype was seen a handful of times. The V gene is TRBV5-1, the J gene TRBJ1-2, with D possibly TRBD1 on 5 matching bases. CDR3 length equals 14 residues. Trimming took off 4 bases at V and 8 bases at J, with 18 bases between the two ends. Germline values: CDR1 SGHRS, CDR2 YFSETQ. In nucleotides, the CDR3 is TGCGCCAGCAGCCCAGGGTTCGGGGGGAACGGCTACACCTTC. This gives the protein CASSPGFGGNGYTF. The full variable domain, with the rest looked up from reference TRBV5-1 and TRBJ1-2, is KAGVTQTPRYLIKTRGQQVTLSCSPISGHRSVSWYQQTPGQGLQFLFEYFSETQRNKGNFPGRFSGRQFSNSRSEMNVSTLELGDSALYLCASSPGFGGNGYTFGSGTRLTVV.

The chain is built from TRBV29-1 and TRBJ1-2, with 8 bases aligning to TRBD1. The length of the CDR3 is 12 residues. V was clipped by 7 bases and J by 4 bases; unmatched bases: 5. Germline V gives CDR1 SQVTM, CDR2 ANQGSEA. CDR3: CSGYGTGYGYTF. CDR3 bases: TGCAGCGGGTACGGGACAGGCTATGGCTACACCTTC.

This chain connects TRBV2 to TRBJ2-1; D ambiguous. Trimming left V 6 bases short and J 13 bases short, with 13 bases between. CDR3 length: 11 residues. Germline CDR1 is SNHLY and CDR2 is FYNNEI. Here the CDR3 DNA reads TGTGCCAGCAGCCTTGTGGAGTTCCAGTTCTTC. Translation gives CASSLVEFQFF.

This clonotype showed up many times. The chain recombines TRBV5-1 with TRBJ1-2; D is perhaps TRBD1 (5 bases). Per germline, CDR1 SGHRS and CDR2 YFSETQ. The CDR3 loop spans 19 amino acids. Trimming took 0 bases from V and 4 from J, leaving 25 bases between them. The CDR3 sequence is CASSLDGAGGTIRVYGYTF. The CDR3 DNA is TGCGCCAGCAGCTTGGACGGGGCCGGGGGGACTATTAGGGTCTATGGCTACACCTTC.

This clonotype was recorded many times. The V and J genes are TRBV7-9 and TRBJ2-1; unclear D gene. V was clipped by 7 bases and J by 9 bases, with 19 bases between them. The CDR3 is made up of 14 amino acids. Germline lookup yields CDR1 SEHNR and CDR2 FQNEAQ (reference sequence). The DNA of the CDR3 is TGTGCCAGCAACGTGTTAGAGGCAGGATTTGAGCAGTTCTTC. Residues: CASNVLEAGFEQFF.

CDR3: CASSQVPGLPSQEQYF. CDR3 coding DNA: TGTGCCAGCAGCCAAGTTCCTGGACTCCCCTCCCAGGAGCAGTACTTC. V and J are TRBV4-2 and TRBJ2-7; tentative D call: TRBD2 (5 bases). The germline CDR1 and CDR2 sequences are LGHNA and YNFKEQ. This CDR3 contains 16 residues. V lost 1 base to trimming and J lost 7 bases, with 20 bases between them.

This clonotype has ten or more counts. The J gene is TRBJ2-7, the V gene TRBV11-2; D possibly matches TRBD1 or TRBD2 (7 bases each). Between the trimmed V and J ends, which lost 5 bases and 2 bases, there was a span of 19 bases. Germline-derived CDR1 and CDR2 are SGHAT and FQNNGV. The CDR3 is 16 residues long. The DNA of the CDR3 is TGTGCCAGCAGCCCCCTTAAGCGGGACAGCGCCTACGAGCAGTACTTC. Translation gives CASSPLKRDSAYEQYF. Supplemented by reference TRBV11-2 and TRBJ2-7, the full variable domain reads EAGVAQSPRYKIIEKRQSVAFWCNPISGHATLYWYQQILGQGPKLLIQFQNNGVVDDSQLPKDRFSAERLKGVDSTLKIQPAKLEDSAVYLCASSPLKRDSAYEQYFGPGTRLTVT.

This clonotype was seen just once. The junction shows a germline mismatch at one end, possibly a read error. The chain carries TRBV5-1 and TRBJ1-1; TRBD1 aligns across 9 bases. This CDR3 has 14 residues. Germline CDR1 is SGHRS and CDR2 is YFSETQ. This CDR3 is CACSPGTGYNEAFF. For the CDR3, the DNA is TGCGCCTGCAGCCCCGGGACAGGGTACAATGAAGCTTTCTTT.

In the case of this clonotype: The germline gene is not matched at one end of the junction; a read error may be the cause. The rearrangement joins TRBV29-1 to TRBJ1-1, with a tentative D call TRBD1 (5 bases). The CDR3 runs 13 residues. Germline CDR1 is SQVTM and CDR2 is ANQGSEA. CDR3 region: CSVELPGLTGAFF. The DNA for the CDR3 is TGCAGCGTTGAGTTGCCGGGACTGACTGGAGCTTTCTTT.

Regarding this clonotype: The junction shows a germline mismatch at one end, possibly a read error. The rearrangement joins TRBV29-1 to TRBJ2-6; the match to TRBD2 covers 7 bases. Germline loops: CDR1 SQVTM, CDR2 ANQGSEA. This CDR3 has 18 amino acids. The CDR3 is CSAVLTGGRGSRANVLTF. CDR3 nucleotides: TGCAGCGCCGTACTTACGGGGGGACGCGGCTCTAGGGCCAACGTCCTGACTTTC.

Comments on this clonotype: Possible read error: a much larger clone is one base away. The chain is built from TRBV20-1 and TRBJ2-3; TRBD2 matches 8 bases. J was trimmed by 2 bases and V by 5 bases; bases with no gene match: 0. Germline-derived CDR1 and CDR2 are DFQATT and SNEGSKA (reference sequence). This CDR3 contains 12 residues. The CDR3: CSAGLATDTQYF. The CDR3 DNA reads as TGCAGTGCTGGACTAGCCACAGATACGCAGTATTTT.